The T cell receptor (beta chain) under discussion was sequenced for a study of T cell responses to AZD1222 COVID-19 vaccine. General study findings and limits: Spike regions recognized by vaccine-associated CD4 TCRs spanned the protein, led by 160-218 and 743-854. Repertoire sampling was restricted to post-peak T cell response timepoints.

Germline V gene data show CDR1 as MNHEY and CDR2 as SMNVEV (reference sequence). Germline trimming cut 5 bases from V and 3 bases from J; bases unmatched to any gene: 10. The CDR3 is 16 amino acids. The repertoire was sequenced with immunoSEQ multiplex PCR; TCRdb's copy has only in-frame clones and lacks some. The data show 150,000 to 200,000 clones, almost 90% seen once. In regard to this clone: The antigen is undetermined.

The chain carries TRBV27 and TRBJ1-5, with 7 bases matching TRBD1. The specimen comprised peripheral blood, sampled on day 0 of AZD1222 vaccination. The receptor was isolated from an adult in good health. The CDR3 spells CASSPYYRGDNQPQHF. The CDR3 DNA follows: TGTGCCAGCAGTCCCTATTACAGGGGAGACAATCAGCCCCAGCATTTT.